This is a list of T cell receptor beta chains from one sample in a study of blood T cell repertoires in COVID-19. Data came from immunoSEQ multiplex PCR; TCRdb stores just in-frame clones and leaves some out. The sample shows about 430,000 clones, approximately 91% of them seen only once. The sample consisted of PBMCs or T cells enriched from blood (not recorded which). These receptors were collected from a woman aged 18-29 years who had been exposed to COVID-19. The CDR3 runs from the conserved cysteine through the conserved F or W. Fields, in order: CDR3 protein, CDR3 DNA, J gene, D gene, clone size, V gene. The D gene is left open where the match is weak. Only some rows state a clone size, as once, few, many or a class for expanded clones.

CDR3: CASSLGDSSTDTQYF
DNA: TGTGCCAGTAGTTTAGGGGACAGTAGCACAGATACGCAGTATTTT
J: TRBJ2-3
D: TRBD1
size: -
V: TRBV19

CDR3: CASGGLAENTGEQFF
DNA: TGTGCCAGTGGGGGACTAGCGGAAAACACGGGTGAGCAGTTCTTC
J: TRBJ2-1
D: TRBD2
size: -
V: TRBV2

CDR3: CASSESGASYNEQFF
DNA: TGTGCCAGCAGTGAAAGCGGTGCATCCTACAATGAGCAGTTCTTC
J: TRBJ2-1
D: -
size: -
V: TRBV6-1

CDR3: CASDTGGTGNTEAFF
DNA: TGTGCCAGCGATACCGGAGGGACGGGTAACACTGAAGCTTTCTTT
J: TRBJ1-1
D: -
size: -
V: TRBV7-9

CDR3: CATSDPGQNIKNIQYF
DNA: TGTGCCACCAGTGACCCCGGACAGAATATCAAAAACATTCAGTACTTC
J: TRBJ2-4
D: -
size: once
V: TRBV24-1

CDR3: CASSSRGLNTEAFF
DNA: TGCGCCAGCAGCTCGAGGGGGTTGAACACTGAAGCTTTCTTT
J: TRBJ1-1
D: -
size: once
V: TRBV5-1

CDR3: CASREGDYHNEQFF
DNA: TGTGCCAGCCGGGAGGGGGACTACCACAATGAGCAGTTCTTC
J: TRBJ2-1
D: TRBD2
size: -
V: TRBV4-2

CDR3: CASSLPGTGGETQYF
DNA: TGTGCCAGCAGCCTACCGGGGACAGGGGGAGAGACCCAGTACTTC
J: TRBJ2-5
D: TRBD1
size: -
V: TRBV5-6

CDR3: CASSLMTFGTANQPQHF
DNA: TGTGCCAGCAGCTTGATGACGTTTGGGACAGCCAATCAGCCCCAGCATTTT
J: TRBJ1-5
D: TRBD1
size: -
V: TRBV5-6

CDR3: CASSLVGTSGPYEQYF
DNA: TGTGCCAGCAGCTTAGTGGGGACTAGCGGACCCTACGAGCAGTACTTC
J: TRBJ2-7
D: TRBD2
size: -
V: TRBV7-2

CDR3: CASSFTYGSYEQYF
DNA: TGCGCCAGCAGCTTCACGTACGGGTCCTACGAGCAGTACTTC
J: TRBJ2-7
D: -
size: -
V: TRBV5-1

CDR3: CAIPAVAENTGELFF
DNA: TGTGCCATCCCCGCAGTAGCGGAGAACACCGGGGAGCTGTTTTTT
J: TRBJ2-2
D: -
size: -
V: TRBV10-3

CDR3: CASSLVGLVYSNQPQHF
DNA: TGTGCCAGCAGCTTGGTGGGGCTTGTTTATAGCAATCAGCCCCAGCATTTT
J: TRBJ1-5
D: -
size: -
V: TRBV5-8

CDR3: CASSEAPGITEAFF
DNA: TGTGCCAGCAGTGAAGCGCCAGGGATAACTGAAGCTTTCTTT
J: TRBJ1-1
D: -
size: -
V: TRBV6-1

CDR3: CASSLFRHSSTDTQYF
DNA: TGTGCCAGCAGCTTGTTCAGGCACTCTAGCACAGATACGCAGTATTTT
J: TRBJ2-3
D: -
size: -
V: TRBV11-2

CDR3: CASSPQRGNTGELFF
DNA: TGTGCCAGCAGCCCCCAACGGGGGAACACCGGGGAGCTGTTTTTT
J: TRBJ2-2
D: -
size: -
V: TRBV7-3

CDR3: CAISGQGTQETQYF
DNA: TGTGCCATCAGTGGACAGGGGACCCAAGAGACCCAGTACTTC
J: TRBJ2-5
D: TRBD1
size: -
V: TRBV10-3

CDR3: CASSLTGGSSGNTIYF
DNA: TGTGCCAGCAGTTTAACAGGGGGGTCCTCTGGAAACACCATATATTTT
J: TRBJ1-3
D: TRBD1
size: -
V: TRBV27

CDR3: CASTFSGEEKLFF
DNA: TGTGCCAGTACCTTCTCAGGGGAGGAAAAACTGTTTTTT
J: TRBJ1-4
D: -
size: -
V: TRBV19

CDR3: CSVYEPTAYTF
DNA: TGCAGCGTTTACGAGCCGACAGCCTACACCTTC
J: TRBJ1-2
D: -
size: -
V: TRBV29-1

CDR3: CASSSGGYGYTF
DNA: TGTGCCAGCAGCTCCGGCGGCTATGGCTACACCTTC
J: TRBJ1-2
D: -
size: -
V: TRBV5-6

CDR3: CASSEGMTSGSISTDTQYF
DNA: TGTGCCAGCAGTGAAGGAATGACTAGCGGGTCGATAAGCACAGATACGCAGTATTTT
J: TRBJ2-3
D: TRBD2
size: -
V: TRBV6-1

CDR3: CASSFDRESQPQHF
DNA: TGCGCCAGCAGCTTTGACAGGGAGAGTCAGCCCCAGCATTTT
J: TRBJ1-5
D: TRBD1
size: -
V: TRBV5-1

CDR3: CASSPGQGVEKLFF
DNA: TGCGCCAGCAGCCCCGGACAGGGGGTTGAAAAACTGTTTTTT
J: TRBJ1-4
D: TRBD1
size: -
V: TRBV5-1

CDR3: CASSSPTGTYNSPLHF
DNA: TGTGCCAGCAGCTCCCCTACAGGGACGTATAATTCACCCCTCCACTTT
J: TRBJ1-6
D: -
size: -
V: TRBV7-2